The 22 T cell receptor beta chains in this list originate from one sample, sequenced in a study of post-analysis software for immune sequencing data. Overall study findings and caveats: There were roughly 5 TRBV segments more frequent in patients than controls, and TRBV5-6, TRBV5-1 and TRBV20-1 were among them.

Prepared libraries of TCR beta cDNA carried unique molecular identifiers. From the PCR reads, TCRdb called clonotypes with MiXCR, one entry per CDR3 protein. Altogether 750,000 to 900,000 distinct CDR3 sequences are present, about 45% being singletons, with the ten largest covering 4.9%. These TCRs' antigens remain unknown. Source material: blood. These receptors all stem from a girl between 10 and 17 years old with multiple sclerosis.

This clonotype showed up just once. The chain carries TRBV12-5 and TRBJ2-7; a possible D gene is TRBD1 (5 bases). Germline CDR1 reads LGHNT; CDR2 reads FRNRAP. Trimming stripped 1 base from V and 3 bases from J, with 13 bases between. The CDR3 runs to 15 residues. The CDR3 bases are TGTGCTAGTGGTTTGGATAGCAGGGTGGGCTACGAGCAGTACTTC. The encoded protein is CASGLDSRVGYEQYF.

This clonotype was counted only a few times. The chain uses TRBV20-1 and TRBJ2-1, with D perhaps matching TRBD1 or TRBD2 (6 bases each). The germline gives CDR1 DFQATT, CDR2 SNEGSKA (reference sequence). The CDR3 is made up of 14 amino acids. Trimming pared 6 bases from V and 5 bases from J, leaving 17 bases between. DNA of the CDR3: TGCAGTGCCGGGGGCGGCGGACTGAACAATGAGCAGTTCTTC. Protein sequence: CSAGGGGLNNEQFF.

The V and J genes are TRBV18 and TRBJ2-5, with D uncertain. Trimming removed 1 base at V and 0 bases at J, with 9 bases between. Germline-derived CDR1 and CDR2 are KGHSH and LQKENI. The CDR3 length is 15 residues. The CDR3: CASSPQPAYQETQYF. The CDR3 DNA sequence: TGTGCCAGCTCACCACAGCCCGCCTACCAAGAGACCCAGTACTTC.

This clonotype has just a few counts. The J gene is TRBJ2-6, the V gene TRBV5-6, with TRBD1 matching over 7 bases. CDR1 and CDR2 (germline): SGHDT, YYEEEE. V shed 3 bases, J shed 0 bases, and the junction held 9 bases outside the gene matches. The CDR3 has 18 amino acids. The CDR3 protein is CASSWGTAITSGANVLTF. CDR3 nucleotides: TGTGCCAGCAGCTGGGGGACAGCGATCACCTCTGGGGCCAACGTCCTGACTTTC. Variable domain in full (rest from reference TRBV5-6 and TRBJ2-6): DAGVTQSPTHLIKTRGQQVTLRCSPKSGHDTVSWYQQALGQGPQFIFQYYEEEERQRGNFPDRFSGHQFPNYSSELNVNALLLGDSALYLCASSWGTAITSGANVLTFGAGSRLTVL.

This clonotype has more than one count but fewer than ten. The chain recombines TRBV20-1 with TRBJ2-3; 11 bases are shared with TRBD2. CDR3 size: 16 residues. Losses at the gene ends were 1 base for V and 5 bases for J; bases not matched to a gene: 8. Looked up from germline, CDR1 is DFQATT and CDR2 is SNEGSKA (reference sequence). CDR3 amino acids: CSARGLAGGSGDTQYF. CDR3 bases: TGCAGTGCTAGAGGCCTAGCGGGAGGTTCAGGAGATACGCAGTATTTT.

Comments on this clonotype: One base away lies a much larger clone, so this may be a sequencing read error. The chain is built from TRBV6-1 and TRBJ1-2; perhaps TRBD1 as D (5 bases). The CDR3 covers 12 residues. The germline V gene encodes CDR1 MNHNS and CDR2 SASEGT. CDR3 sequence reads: CASISGDYGCTF. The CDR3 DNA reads TGTGCCAGCATATCGGGGGACTATGGCTGCACCTTC.

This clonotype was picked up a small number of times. The CDR3 region has the DNA TGTGCCAGCAGCCGGACTTTCAACACCGGGGAGCTGTTTTTT. Amino acid sequence: CASSRTFNTGELFF. This chain links TRBV7-3 with TRBJ2-2; tentatively, D is TRBD2 (5 bases). The CDR3 totals 14 residues. Germline V gives CDR1 SGHTA, CDR2 FQGTGA. With 5 bases removed from V and 2 bases from J, the gap between germline ends came to 9 bases.

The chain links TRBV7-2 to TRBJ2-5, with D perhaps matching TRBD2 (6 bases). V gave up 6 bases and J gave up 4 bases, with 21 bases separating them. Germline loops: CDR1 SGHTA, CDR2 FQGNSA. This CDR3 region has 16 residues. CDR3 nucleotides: TGTGCCAGCAGTTTCATCCGGGGGACGTGGGGAGAGACCCAGTACTTC. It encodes CASSFIRGTWGETQYF.

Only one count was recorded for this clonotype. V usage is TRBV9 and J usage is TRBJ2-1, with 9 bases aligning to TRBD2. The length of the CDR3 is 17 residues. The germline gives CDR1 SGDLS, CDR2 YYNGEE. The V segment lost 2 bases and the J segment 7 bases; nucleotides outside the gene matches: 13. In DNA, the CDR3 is TGTGCCAGCAGCGTGGGGCGGGGTAGCGGGAGTCGTAATGAGCAGTTCTTC. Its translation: CASSVGRGSGSRNEQFF. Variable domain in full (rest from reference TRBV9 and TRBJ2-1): DSGVTQTPKHLITATGQRVTLRCSPRSGDLSVYWYQQSLDQGLQFLIQYYNGEERAKGNILERFSAQQFPDLHSELNLSSLELGDSALYFCASSVGRGSGSRNEQFFGPGTRLTVL.

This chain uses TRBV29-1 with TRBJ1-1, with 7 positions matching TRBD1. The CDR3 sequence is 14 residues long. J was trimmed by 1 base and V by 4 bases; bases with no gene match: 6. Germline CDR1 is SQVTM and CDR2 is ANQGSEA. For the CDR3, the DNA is TGCAGCGTTGGACGGGGGACAGCGAACACTGAAGCTTTCTTT. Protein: CSVGRGTANTEAFF.

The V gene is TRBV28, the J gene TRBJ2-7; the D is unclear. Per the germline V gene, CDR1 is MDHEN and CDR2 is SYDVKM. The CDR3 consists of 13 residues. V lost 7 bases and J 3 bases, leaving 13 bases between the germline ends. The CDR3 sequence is CASTNPGHYEQYF. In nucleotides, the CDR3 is TGTGCCAGCACCAACCCGGGCCACTACGAGCAGTACTTC. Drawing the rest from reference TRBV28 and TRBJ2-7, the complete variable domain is DVKVTQSSRYLVKRTGEKVFLECVQDMDHENMFWYRQDPGLGLRLIYFSYDVKMKEKGDIPEGYSVSREKKERFSLILESASTNQTSMYLCASTNPGHYEQYFGPGTRLTVT.

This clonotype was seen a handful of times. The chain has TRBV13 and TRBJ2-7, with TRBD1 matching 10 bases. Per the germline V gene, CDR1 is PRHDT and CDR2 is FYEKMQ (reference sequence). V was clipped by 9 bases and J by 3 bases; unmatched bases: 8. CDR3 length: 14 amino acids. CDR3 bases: TGTGCCAGTGGGTCCGGGACAGGGGACTACGAGCAGTACTTC. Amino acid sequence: CASGSGTGDYEQYF.

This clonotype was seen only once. The CDR3 sequence is CASSEKVGVSRYEQYF. CDR3 DNA: TGTGCCAGCAGTGAAAAGGTGGGCGTCAGTCGGTACGAGCAGTACTTC. The rearrangement uses TRBV6-1 and TRBJ2-7; D not resolved. V was cut by 2 bases and J by 4 bases, with 18 bases left in between. Germline V gives CDR1 MNHNS, CDR2 SASEGT. The CDR3 consists of 16 residues.

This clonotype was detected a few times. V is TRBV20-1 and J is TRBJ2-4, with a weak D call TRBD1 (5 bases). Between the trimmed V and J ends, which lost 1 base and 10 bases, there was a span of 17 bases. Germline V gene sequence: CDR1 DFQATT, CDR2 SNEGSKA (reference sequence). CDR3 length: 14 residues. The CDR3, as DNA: TGCAGTGCTAGAGTCGGAAAGGAACAGGCAATTCAGTACTTC. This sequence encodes CSARVGKEQAIQYF.

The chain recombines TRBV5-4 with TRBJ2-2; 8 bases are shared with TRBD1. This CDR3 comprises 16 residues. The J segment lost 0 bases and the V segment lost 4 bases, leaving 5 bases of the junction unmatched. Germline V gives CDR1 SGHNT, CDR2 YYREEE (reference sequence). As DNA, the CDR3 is TGTGCCAGCAGCATTTACAGGGGGTCGAACACCGGGGAGCTGTTTTTT. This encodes CASSIYRGSNTGELFF.

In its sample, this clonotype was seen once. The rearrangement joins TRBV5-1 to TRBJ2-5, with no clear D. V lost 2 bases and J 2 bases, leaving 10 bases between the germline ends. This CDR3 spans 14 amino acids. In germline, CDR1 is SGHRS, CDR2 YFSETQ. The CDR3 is CASSFRSQQETQYF. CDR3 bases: TGCGCCAGCAGCTTCAGGTCGCAGCAAGAGACCCAGTACTTC.

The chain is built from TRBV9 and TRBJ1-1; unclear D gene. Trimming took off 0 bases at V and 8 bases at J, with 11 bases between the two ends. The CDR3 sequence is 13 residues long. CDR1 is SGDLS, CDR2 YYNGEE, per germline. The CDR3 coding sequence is TGTGCCAGCAGCGTAGCCGGGCCGGGGGAAGCTTTCTTT. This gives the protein CASSVAGPGEAFF. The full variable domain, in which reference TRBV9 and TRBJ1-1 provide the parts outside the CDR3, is DSGVTQTPKHLITATGQRVTLRCSPRSGDLSVYWYQQSLDQGLQFLIQYYNGEERAKGNILERFSAQQFPDLHSELNLSSLELGDSALYFCASSVAGPGEAFFGQGTRLTVV.

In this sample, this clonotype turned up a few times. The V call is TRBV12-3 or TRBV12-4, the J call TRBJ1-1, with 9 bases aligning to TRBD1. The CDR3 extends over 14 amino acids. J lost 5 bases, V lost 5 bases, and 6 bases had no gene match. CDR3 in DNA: TGTGCCAGCAGTCCGGACAGGGGCTGGACTGAAGCTTTCTTT. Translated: CASSPDRGWTEAFF.

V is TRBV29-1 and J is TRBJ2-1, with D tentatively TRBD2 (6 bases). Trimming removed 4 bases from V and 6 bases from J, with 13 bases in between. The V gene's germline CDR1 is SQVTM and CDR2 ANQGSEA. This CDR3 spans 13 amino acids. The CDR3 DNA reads TGCAGCGTTGTTGGGACTCCTCCCAATGAGCAGTTCTTC. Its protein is CSVVGTPPNEQFF.

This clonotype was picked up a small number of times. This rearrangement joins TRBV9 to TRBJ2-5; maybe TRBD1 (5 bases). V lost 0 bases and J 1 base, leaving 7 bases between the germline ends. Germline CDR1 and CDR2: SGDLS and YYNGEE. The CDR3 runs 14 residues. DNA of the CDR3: TGTGCCAGCAGCGTAGGACAGACCCAAGAGACCCAGTACTTC. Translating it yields CASSVGQTQETQYF.

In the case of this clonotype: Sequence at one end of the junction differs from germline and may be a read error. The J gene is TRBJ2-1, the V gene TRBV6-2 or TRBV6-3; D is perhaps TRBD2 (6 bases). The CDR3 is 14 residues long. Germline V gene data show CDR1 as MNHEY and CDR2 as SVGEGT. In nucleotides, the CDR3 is TGTGCCAGCGGGGAGGACGGAGAGCGGGCTGAGGAGTTCTTC. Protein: CASGEDGERAEEFF.

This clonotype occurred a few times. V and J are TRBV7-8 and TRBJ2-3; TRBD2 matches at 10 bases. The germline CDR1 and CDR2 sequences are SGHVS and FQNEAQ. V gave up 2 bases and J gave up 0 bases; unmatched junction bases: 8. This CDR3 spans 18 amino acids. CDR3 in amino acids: CASSLTGTSVTSTDTQYF. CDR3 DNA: TGTGCCAGCAGCTTAACCGGGACTAGCGTAACTAGCACAGATACGCAGTATTTT.